These 5 T cell receptor beta chains came from one sample sequenced in a study of high-grade serous ovarian cancer treatment subgroups. Sequencing used immunoSEQ multiplex PCR; TCRdb keeps in-frame clones, though not all of them. This sample yields around 15,000 clones, of which 73% are seen a single time; approximately 4.5% belongs to the top ten. The tumor samples were collected prior to definitive surgery or chemotherapy. The sample comprised tumor tissue. Receptors originate from a human donor with high-grade serous ovarian cancer.

CDR3 sequence (DNA): TGTGCCTGGACCCGGGGCGGGGGGAAGCTTGGGACCCAGTACTTC. This codes for CAWTRGGGKLGTQYF. The rearrangement joins TRBV30 to TRBJ2-5; 8 bases map to TRBD2. Trimming cost V 4 bases and J 7 bases; bases outside gene matches: 14. The CDR3 length is 15 residues. Germline V gene data show CDR1 as GTSNPN and CDR2 as SVGIG (reference sequence).

J is TRBJ2-3 and V is TRBV11-1, with a tentative D call TRBD2 (6 bases). CDR3 length: 16 amino acids. Germline loops: CDR1 SGHAT, CDR2 FQDESV (reference sequence). V was cut by 2 bases and J by 2 bases, with 14 bases left in between. The CDR3 sequence is CASSLSGVSYTDTQYF. The CDR3 nucleotides read TGTGCCAGCAGCTTATCGGGGGTTTCTTACACAGATACGCAGTATTTT.

This chain links TRBV18 with TRBJ2-5; D perhaps matches TRBD1 (5 bases). The germline CDR1 and CDR2 sequences are KGHSH and LQKENI. V was trimmed by 2 bases and J by 4 bases, leaving 14 bases between them. CDR3 length: 15 amino acids. The CDR3: CASSPGRVERETQYF. The CDR3 coding sequence is TGTGCCAGCTCACCAGGCAGGGTGGAGCGAGAGACCCAGTACTTC.

V and J are TRBV4-1 and TRBJ1-2; 7 bases are shared with TRBD1. Germline V gives CDR1 MGHRA, CDR2 YSYEKL. The CDR3 is 12 amino acids. Germline trimming cut 5 bases from V and 7 bases from J; bases unmatched to any gene: 4. The CDR3 DNA follows: TGCGCCAGCAGCAAAAGACAGGGTGGCTACACCTTC. Its protein product is CASSKRQGGYTF.

The V and J genes are TRBV7-3 and TRBJ2-5, with 7 bases that match TRBD2. This CDR3 spans 17 amino acids. Germline-derived CDR1 and CDR2 are SGHTA and FQGTGA. The junction had 12 bases not matched to a gene; V was cut back by 1 base and J by 4 bases. The CDR3 protein is CASSLMPLQGGRETQYF. Here the CDR3 DNA reads TGTGCCAGCAGCTTAATGCCACTCCAGGGAGGGCGAGAGACCCAGTACTTC.